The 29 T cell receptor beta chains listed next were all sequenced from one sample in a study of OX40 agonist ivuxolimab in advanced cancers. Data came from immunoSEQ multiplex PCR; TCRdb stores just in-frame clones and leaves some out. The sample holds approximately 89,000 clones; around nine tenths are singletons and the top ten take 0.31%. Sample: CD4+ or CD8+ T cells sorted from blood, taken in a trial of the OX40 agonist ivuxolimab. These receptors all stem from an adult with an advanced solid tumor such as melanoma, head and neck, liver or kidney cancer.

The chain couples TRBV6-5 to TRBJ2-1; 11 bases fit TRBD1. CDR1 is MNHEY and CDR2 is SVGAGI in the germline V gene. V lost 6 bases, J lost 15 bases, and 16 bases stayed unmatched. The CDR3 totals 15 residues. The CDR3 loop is CASRDLGTGTGGPFF. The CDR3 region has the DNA TGTGCCAGCAGGGACCTTGGGACAGGGACAGGGGGACCGTTCTTC.

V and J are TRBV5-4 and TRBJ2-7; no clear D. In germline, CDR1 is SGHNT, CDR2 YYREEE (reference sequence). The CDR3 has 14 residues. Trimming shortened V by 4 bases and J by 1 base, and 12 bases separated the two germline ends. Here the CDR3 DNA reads TGTGCCAGCAGCCCCGGCTGGAAATCCTACGAGCAGTACTTC. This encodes CASSPGWKSYEQYF.

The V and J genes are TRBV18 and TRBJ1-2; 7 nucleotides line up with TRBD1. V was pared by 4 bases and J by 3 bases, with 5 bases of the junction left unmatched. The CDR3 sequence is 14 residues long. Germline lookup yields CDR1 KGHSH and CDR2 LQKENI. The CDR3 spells CASSQRDRDYGYTF. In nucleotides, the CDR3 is TGTGCCAGCTCACAACGGGACAGAGACTATGGCTACACCTTC.

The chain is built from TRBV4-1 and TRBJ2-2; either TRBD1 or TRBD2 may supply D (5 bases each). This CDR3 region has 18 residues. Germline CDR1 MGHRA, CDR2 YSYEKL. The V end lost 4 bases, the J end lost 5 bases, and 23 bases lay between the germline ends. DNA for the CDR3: TGCGCCAGCAGCCCAGGGAGCGTATTCAGGGCTAAGACCGGGGAGCTGTTTTTT. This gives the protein CASSPGSVFRAKTGELFF.

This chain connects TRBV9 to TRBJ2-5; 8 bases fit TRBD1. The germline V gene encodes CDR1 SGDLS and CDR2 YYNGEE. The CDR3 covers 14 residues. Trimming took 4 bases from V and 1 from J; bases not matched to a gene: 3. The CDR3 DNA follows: TGTGCCAGCAGCTTCGGACAGGGCCAAGAGACCCAGTACTTC. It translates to CASSFGQGQETQYF.

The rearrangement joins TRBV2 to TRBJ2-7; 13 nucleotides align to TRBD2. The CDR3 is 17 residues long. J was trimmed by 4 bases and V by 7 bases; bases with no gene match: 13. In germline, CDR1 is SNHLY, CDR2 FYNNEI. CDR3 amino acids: CASIQTSGGPWAYEQYF. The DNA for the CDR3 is TGTGCCAGCATCCAGACTAGCGGGGGGCCGTGGGCATACGAGCAGTACTTC.

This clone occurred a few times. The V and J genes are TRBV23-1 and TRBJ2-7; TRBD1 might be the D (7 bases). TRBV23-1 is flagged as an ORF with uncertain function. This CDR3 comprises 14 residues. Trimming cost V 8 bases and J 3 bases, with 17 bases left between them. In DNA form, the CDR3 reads TGCGCCAGCTCCTTATTGCGGGACAGCTACGAGCAGTACTTC. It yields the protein CASSLLRDSYEQYF.

The CDR3 spells CATTGALSPTTEAFF. The CDR3 nucleotides read TGCGCCACCACAGGGGCCCTGTCCCCAACAACTGAAGCTTTCTTT. The chain couples TRBV10-2 to TRBJ1-1, with 7 bases fitting TRBD1. With V trimmed by 10 bases and J by 5 bases, 16 bases remained unmatched. In germline, CDR1 is WSHSY, CDR2 SAAADI. The CDR3 has 15 residues.

The CDR3 DNA reads TGTGCCAGCAGCTTGAGCAGAAACACCATATATTTT. Its protein product is CASSLSRNTIYF. The V gene is TRBV5-8, the J gene TRBJ1-3; D ambiguous. V shed 1 base and J shed 5 bases, with 4 bases lying between them. This CDR3 comprises 12 residues. The germline V gene has CDR1 SGHTS and CDR2 YDEGEE.

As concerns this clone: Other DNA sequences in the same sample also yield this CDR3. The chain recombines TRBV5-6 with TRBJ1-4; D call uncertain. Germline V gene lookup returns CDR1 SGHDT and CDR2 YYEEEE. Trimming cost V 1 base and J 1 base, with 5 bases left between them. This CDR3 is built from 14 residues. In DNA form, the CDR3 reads TGTGCCAGCAGCTTGCAAGGAACTAATGAAAAACTGTTTTTT. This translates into CASSLQGTNEKLFF.

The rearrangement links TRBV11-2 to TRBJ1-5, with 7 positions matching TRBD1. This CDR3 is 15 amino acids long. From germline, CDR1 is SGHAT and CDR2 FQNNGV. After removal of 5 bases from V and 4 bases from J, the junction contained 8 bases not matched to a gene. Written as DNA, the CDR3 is TGTGCCAGCAGCCCACGACAGGGCGGGAATCAGCCCCAGCATTTT. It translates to CASSPRQGGNQPQHF.

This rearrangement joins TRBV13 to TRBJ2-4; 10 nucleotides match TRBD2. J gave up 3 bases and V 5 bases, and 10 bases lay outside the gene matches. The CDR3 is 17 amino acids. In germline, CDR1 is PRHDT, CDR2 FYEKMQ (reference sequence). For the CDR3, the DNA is TGTGCCAGCAGCACCCCTAGCGGGGGAGGTGACAAAAACATTCAGTACTTC. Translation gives CASSTPSGGGDKNIQYF.

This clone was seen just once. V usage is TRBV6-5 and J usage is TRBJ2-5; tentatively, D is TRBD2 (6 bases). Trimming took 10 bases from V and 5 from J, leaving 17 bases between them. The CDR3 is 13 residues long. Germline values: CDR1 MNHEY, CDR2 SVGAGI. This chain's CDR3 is CATHSWGGETQYF. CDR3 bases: TGTGCCACTCACTCATGGGGAGGTGAGACCCAGTACTTC.

The CDR3 here is CAWSLGGHPNYGYTF. CDR3 DNA sequence: TGTGCCTGGTCACTTGGGGGTCATCCTAACTATGGCTACACCTTC. This sequence joins TRBV30 and TRBJ1-2; TRBD1 might be the D (5 bases). Trimming cost V 5 bases and J 0 bases, with 16 bases left between them. The CDR3 is 15 residues long. Looked up from germline, CDR1 is GTSNPN and CDR2 is SVGIG (reference sequence).

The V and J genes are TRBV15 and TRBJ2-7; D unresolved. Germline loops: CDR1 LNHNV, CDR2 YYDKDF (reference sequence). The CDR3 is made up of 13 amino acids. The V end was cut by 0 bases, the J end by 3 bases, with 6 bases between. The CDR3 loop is CATSRDQDYEQYF. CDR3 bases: TGTGCCACCAGCAGAGATCAGGACTACGAGCAGTACTTC.

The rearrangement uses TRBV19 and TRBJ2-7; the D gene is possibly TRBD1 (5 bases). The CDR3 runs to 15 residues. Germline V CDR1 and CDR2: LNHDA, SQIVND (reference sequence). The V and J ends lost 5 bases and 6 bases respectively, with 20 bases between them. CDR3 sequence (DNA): TGTGCCAGTAGTCCCGCAGGGCAGGGATGGGCCGAGCAGTACTTC. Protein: CASSPAGQGWAEQYF. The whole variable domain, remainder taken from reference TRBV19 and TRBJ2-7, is DGGITQSPKYLFRKEGQNVTLSCEQNLNHDAMYWYRQDPGQGLRLIYYSQIVNDFQKGDIAEGYSVSREKKESFPLTVTSAQKNPTAFYLCASSPAGQGWAEQYFGPGTRLTVT.

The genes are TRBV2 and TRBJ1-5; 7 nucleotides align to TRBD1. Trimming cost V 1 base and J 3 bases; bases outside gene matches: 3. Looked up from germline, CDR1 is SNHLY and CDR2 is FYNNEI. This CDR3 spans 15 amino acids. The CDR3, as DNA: TGTGCCAGCAGTGAAGAAAGGGGGCCCAATCAGCCCCAGCATTTT. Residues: CASSEERGPNQPQHF.

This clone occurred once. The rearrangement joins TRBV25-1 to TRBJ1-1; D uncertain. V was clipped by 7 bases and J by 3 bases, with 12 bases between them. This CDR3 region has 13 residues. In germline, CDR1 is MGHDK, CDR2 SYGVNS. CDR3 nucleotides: TGTGCCAGCAAGCTGACGGCGGACACTGAAGCTTTCTTT. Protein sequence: CASKLTADTEAFF.

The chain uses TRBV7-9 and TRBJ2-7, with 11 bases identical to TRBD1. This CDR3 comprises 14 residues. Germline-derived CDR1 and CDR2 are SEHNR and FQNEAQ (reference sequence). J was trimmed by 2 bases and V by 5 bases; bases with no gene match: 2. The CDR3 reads CASSGQGAPYEQYF. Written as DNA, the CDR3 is TGTGCCAGCAGCGGACAGGGGGCTCCCTACGAGCAGTACTTC.

The CDR3 DNA sequence: TGTGCCACCGCGCAAGGACAGGGGGTGGCAGATACGCAGTATTTT. Its protein product is CATAQGQGVADTQYF. This chain joins TRBV15 and TRBJ2-3, with 10 bases lining up with TRBD1. Trimming removed 8 bases from V and 4 bases from J; junction bases left unmatched: 9. Germline V CDR1 and CDR2: LNHNV, YYDKDF (reference sequence). This CDR3 is 15 amino acids long.

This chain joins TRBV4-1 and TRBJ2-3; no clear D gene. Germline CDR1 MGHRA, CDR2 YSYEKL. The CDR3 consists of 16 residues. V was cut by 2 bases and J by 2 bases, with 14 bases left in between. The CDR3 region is CASSQWSLGATDTQYF. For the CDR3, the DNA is TGCGCCAGCAGCCAATGGAGCCTCGGAGCCACAGATACGCAGTATTTT.

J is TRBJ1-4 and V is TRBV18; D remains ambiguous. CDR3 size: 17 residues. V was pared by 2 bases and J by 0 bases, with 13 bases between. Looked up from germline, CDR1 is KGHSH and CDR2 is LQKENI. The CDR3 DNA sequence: TGTGCCAGCTCACCAAGTTCCACGGCAGCAACTAATGAAAAACTGTTTTTT. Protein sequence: CASSPSSTAATNEKLFF.

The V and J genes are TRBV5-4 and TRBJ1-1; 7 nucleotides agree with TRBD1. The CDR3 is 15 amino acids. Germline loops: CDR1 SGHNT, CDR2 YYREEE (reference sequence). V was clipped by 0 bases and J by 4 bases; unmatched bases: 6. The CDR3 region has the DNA TGTGCCAGCAGCTTGGTCGGGCAGGGGGGCACTGAAGCTTTCTTT. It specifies CASSLVGQGGTEAFF.

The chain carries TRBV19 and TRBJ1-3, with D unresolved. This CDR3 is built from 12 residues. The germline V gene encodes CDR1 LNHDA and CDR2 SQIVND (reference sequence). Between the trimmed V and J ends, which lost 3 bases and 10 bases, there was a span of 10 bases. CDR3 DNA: TGTGCCAGTAGTATGACTTTGGGGACCATATATTTT. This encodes CASSMTLGTIYF.

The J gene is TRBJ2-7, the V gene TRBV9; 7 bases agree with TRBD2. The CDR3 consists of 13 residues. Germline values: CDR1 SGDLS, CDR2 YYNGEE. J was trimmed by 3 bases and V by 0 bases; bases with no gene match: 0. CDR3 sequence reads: CASSVGTSYEQYF. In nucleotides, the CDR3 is TGTGCCAGCAGCGTAGGGACTAGCTACGAGCAGTACTTC.

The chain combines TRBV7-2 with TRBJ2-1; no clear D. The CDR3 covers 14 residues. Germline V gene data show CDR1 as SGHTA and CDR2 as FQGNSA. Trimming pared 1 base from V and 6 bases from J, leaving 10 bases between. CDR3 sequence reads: CASSLESMGNEQFF. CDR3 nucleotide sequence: TGTGCCAGCAGCTTAGAATCCATGGGCAATGAGCAGTTCTTC. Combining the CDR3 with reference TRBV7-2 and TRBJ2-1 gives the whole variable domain GAGVSQSPSNKVTEKGKDVELRCDPISGHTALYWYRQSLGQGLEFLIYFQGNSAPDKSGLPSDRFSAERTGGSVSTLTIQRTQQEDSAVYLCASSLESMGNEQFFGPGTRLTVL.

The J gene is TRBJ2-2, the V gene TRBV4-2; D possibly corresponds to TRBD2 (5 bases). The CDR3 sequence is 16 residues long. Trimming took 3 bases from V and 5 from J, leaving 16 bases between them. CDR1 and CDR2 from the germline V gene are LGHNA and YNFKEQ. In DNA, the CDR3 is TGTGCCAGCAGCCAGGGTCCGGCGGGTAATACCGGGGAGCTGTTTTTT. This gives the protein CASSQGPAGNTGELFF.

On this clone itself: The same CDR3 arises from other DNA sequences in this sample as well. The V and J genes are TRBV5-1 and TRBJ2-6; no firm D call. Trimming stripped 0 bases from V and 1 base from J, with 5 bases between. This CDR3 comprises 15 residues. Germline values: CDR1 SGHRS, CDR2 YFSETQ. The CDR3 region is CASSLAGSGANVLTF. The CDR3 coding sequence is TGCGCCAGCAGCTTGGCCGGGTCTGGGGCCAACGTCCTGACTTTC.

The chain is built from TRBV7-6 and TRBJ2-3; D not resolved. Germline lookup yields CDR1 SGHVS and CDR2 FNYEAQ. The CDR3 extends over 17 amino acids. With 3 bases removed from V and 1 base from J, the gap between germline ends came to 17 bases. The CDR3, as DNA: TGTGCCAGCAGCTTTCTTGATGGGCGAGTTGGCACAGATACGCAGTATTTT. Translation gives CASSFLDGRVGTDTQYF.